The source of this T cell receptor (beta chain) is a study of blood T cell repertoires in COVID-19. Study in general: Donors in the United States, Italy and Spain gave samples during acute or convalescent COVID-19. T cells, B-cell-depleted T cells, or PBMCs supplied cDNA or gDNA.

In this sample, this clone turned up once. Authors' analysis steps: Amplification from reference gene primers served as the basis for estimated nucleated cell counts. Produced via immunoSEQ multiplex PCR; TCRdb's table is partial and in-frame only. V, J and clone size were drawn from that table, and D and trimming were deduced from the DNA. The sample lists 50,000 or so clones; approximately 88% were seen once. V trimming: 3 bases; J trimming: 5 bases; junction bases outside the gene matches: 2. From germline, CDR1 is LNHDA and CDR2 SQIVND (reference sequence). This CDR3 spans 14 amino acids. This chain uses TRBV19 with TRBJ1-5; 9 bases line up with TRBD1. The sample taken for sequencing was peripheral blood. The receptor comes from a man between 70 and 80 years old with acute or convalescent COVID-19. CDR3 sequence: CASSMGTGYQPQHF. CDR3 DNA sequence: TGTGCCAGTAGTATGGGGACAGGGTATCAGCCCCAGCATTTT.